The 4 T cell receptor beta chains in this list originate from one sample, sequenced in a study of T cells after yellow fever vaccination. TCRdb re-called the 5' RACE reads with MiXCR, one entry per CDR3 protein. In the table there are a few hundred thousand distinct CDR3 sequences, under 20% of which are singletons. The starting material was PBMCs, obtained before the yellow fever booster vaccination. Receptors were obtained from a man younger than 35 who received the YFV17D yellow fever vaccine.

Many counts were recorded for this clonotype. This chain links TRBV18 with TRBJ2-2, with D perhaps TRBD2 (5 bases). Germline loops: CDR1 KGHSH, CDR2 LQKENI. The CDR3 has 14 residues. V was trimmed by 3 bases and J by 4 bases, leaving 9 bases between them. In DNA, the CDR3 is TGTGCCAGCTCACCGGCAGGAGGCACCGGGGAGCTGTTTTTT. This encodes CASSPAGGTGELFF. Based on the CDR3 plus reference TRBV18 and TRBJ2-2, the full variable domain is NAGVMQNPRHLVRRRGQEARLRCSPMKGHSHVYWYRQLPEEGLKFMVYLQKENIIDESGMPKERFSAEFPKEGPSILRIQQVVRGDSAAYFCASSPAGGTGELFFGEGSRLTVL.

This clonotype occurred many times. The rearrangement joins TRBV20-1 to TRBJ2-1, with D perhaps TRBD1 or TRBD2 (7 bases each). Germline V gene lookup returns CDR1 DFQATT and CDR2 SNEGSKA (reference sequence). This CDR3 region has 15 residues. Trimming pared 5 bases from V and 6 bases from J, leaving 20 bases between. The DNA for the CDR3 is TGCAGTGCTCGCCGCCGGCAGGGGGGGTCCAATGAGCAGTTCTTC. Protein: CSARRRQGGSNEQFF.

V gene TRBV5-5 combines with J gene TRBJ2-7; D uncertain. V was pared by 0 bases and J by 0 bases, with 13 bases between. Germline-derived CDR1 and CDR2 are SGHKS and YYEKEE (reference sequence). The CDR3 runs 16 residues. The CDR3 nucleotides are TGTGCCAGCAGCTTGGCCGGCGGCCAAAGCTCCTACGAGCAGTACGTC. This encodes CASSLAGGQSSYEQYV.

This chain links TRBV19 with TRBJ2-4, with D perhaps matching TRBD2 (7 bases). The V gene's germline CDR1 is LNHDA and CDR2 SQIVND (reference sequence). This CDR3 is 16 amino acids long. Trimming took off 9 bases at V and 1 base at J, with 19 bases between the two ends. This CDR3 reads CASNQRGRAAKNIQYF. CDR3 DNA sequence: TGTGCCAGCAACCAAAGGGGGAGGGCGGCCAAAAACATTCAGTACTTC.